A selection of T cell receptor beta chains follows, all from one sample in a study of follicular helper T cells after annual influenza vaccination. Measured with immunoSEQ multiplex PCR; TCRdb has only the in-frame clones, and not every one. The data contain fewer than 30,000 clones, more than 80% of them singletons. The input for sequencing was CXCR5+ CD38- circulating T follicular helper cells from blood, taken on the day of influenza vaccination. The receptors originated from an adult who received the influenza vaccine. Both conserved end residues are part of each CDR3. D genes are given only for firm matches. Some rows have no size entry. The others give once, few or many, or a class for an expanded clone.

>TRBV29-1|TRBD1|TRBJ2-4|12|-
CSVRQGPNIQYF
TGCAGCGTTAGACAGGGTCCCAACATTCAGTACTTC
>TRBV29-1|-|TRBJ2-6|14|-
CSVEDGSGANVLTF
TGCAGCGTTGAAGACGGGTCCGGGGCCAACGTCCTGACTTTC
>TRBV7-9|TRBD2|TRBJ2-1|16|-
CASSLLGLAGDNEQLF
TGTGCCAGCAGCTTACTGGGACTAGCGGGAGACAATGAGCAGCTCTTC
>TRBV19|TRBD1|TRBJ1-1|16|-
CASSSGQGDGNTEAFF
TGTGCCAGTAGTTCGGGACAGGGGGATGGAAACACTGAAGCTTTCTTT
>TRBV18|TRBD2|TRBJ2-7|16|-
CASSPYPGLAGSEQYF
TGTGCCAGCTCACCATATCCGGGACTAGCGGGATCCGAGCAGTACTTC
>TRBV5-6|TRBD2|TRBJ2-4|15|-
CASTVLLAGANIQYF
TGTGCCAGCACCGTCCTACTAGCGGGGGCAAACATTCAGTACTTC
>TRBV5-1|-|TRBJ2-1|13|-
CASSIGTVNEQFF
TGCGCCAGCAGCATAGGGACTGTCAATGAGCAGTTCTTC
>TRBV10-3|-|TRBJ1-3|16|few
CAISLGLRGSGNTIYF
TGTGCCATCAGCCTTGGTCTCAGGGGCTCTGGAAACACCATATATTTT
>TRBV6-1|-|TRBJ1-1|14|-
CASSSGLMNTEAFF
TGTGCCAGCAGCTCAGGGTTGATGAACACTGAAGCTTTCTTT
>TRBV27|TRBD1|TRBJ2-5|15|few
CASRPLGQGLETQYF
TGTGCCAGCAGGCCTCTCGGACAGGGGTTGGAGACCCAGTACTTC
>TRBV30|-|TRBJ1-2|12|-
CAFDTGAVGYTF
TGTGCCTTTGACACTGGGGCGGTAGGCTACACCTTC